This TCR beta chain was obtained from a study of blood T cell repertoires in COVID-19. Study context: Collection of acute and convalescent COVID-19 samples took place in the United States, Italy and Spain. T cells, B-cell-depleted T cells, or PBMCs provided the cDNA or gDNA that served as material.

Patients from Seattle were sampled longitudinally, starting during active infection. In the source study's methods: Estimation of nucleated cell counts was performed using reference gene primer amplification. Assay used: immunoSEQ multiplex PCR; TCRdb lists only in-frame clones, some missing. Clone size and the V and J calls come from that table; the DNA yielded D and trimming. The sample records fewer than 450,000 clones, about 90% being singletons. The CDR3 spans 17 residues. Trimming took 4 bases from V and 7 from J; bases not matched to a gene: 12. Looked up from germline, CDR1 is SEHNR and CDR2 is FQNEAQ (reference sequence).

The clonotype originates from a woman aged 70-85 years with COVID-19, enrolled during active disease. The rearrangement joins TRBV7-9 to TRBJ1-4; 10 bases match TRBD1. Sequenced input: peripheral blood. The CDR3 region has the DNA TGTGCCAGCAGCTGGGGACAGGGGTCCTTCGTGAGTGAAAAACTGTTTTTT. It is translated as CASSWGQGSFVSEKLFF.